This T cell receptor (beta chain) was sequenced for a study of blood T cell repertoires in COVID-19. Source study methods: For nucleated cells, counts were estimated from reference gene primer amplification. Generated by immunoSEQ multiplex PCR, the TCRdb table keeps only in-frame clones and is missing some. That table furnishes V, J and clone size, whereas the DNA furnished D and trimming. The table includes about 200,000 clones, about nine tenths detected once. The CDR3 is 14 amino acids. Germline CDR1 is GTSNPN and CDR2 is SVGIG (reference sequence). V was cut by 2 bases and J by 3 bases, with 11 bases left in between. Enrollees, about 18 to 100 years old, lived in 24 US areas. Participants' reported clinical history set cohort assignment.

J is TRBJ1-5 and V is TRBV30, with D maybe TRBD1 (5 bases). Sequenced material: PBMCs or T cells enriched from blood (not recorded which). The origin of this receptor is a woman in her thirties with acute COVID-19. The CDR3 sequence is CAWSWGENNQPQHF. In DNA form, the CDR3 reads TGTGCCTGGAGTTGGGGGGAAAACAATCAGCCCCAGCATTTT.